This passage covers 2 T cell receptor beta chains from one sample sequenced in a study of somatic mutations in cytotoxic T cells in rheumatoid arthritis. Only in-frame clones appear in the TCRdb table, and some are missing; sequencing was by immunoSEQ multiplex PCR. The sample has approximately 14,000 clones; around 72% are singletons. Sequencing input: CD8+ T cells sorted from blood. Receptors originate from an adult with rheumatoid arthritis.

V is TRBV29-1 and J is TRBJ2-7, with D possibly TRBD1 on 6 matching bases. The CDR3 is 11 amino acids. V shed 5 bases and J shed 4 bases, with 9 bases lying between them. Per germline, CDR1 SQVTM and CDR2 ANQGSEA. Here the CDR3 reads CSVRRGYEQYF. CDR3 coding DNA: TGCAGCGTTCGCAGGGGATACGAGCAGTACTTC.

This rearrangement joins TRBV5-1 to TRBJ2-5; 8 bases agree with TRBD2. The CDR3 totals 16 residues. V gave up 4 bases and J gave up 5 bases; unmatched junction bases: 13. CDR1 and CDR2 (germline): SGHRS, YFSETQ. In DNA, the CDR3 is TGCGCCAGCAGCCCGACTAGCGCAATCCTCGGGGAGACCCAGTACTTC. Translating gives CASSPTSAILGETQYF. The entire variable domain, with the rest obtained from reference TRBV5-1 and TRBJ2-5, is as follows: KAGVTQTPRYLIKTRGQQVTLSCSPISGHRSVSWYQQTPGQGLQFLFEYFSETQRNKGNFPGRFSGRQFSNSRSEMNVSTLELGDSALYLCASSPTSAILGETQYFGPGTRLLVL.